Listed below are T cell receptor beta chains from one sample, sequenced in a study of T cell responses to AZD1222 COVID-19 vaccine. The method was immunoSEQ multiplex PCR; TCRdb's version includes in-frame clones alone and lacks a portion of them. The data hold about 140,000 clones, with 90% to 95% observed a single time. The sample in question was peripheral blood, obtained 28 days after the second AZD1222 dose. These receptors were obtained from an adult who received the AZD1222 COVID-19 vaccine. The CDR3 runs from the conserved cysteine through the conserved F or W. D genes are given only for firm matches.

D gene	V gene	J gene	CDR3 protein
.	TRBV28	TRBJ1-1	CASQGGGTEAFF
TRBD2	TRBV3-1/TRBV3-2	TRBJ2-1	CASSQRGGRANEQFF
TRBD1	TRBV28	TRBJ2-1	CASSADRGRRYEQFF
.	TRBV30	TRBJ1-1	CAWSLTGWGTEAFF
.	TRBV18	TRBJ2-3	CASSPQGGEADTQYF
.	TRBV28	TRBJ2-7	CASKGRTYEQYF
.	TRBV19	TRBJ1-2	CASTDPNYGYTF
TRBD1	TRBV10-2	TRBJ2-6	CASSRTGQPPPSGANVLTF
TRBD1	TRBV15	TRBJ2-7	CATSREPGGASYEQYF
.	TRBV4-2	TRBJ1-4	CASSQDFEETPLFF
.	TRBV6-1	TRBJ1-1	CASSEDGTNTEAFF
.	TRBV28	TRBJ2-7	CASSPMARVYEQYF
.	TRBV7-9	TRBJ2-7	CASRPDRAYEQYF
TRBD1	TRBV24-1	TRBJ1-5	CATSVGQGNQPQHF
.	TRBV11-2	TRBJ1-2	CASSLEAGSGGYTF
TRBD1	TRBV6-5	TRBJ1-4	CASSYSKGGQEKLFF
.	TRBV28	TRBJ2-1	CASSFARSYNEQFF
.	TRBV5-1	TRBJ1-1	CASSLGRNTEAFF
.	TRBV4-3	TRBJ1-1	CASSHTDLMNTEAFF
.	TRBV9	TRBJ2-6	CASRLDSVPSGANVLTF
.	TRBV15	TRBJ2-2	CATSRQRRENTGELFF
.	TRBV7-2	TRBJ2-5	CASSQEETQYF
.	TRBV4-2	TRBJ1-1	CASSQDRTKNTEAFF
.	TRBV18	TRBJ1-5	CASSEGSGNQPQHF
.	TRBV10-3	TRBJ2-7	CAISESTDSYEQYF
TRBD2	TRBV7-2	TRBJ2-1	CASSFSGLAGESEQFF
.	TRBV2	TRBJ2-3	CASSQGSRDTQYF
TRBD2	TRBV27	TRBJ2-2	CASRRTGTSGTGELFF
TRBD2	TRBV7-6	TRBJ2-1	CASSLIHGTSGYNEQFF
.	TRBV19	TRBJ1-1	CASSPSPGRRGDTEAFF
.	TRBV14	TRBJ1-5	CASSRINQPQHF
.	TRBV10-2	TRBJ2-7	CASSYSYEQYF
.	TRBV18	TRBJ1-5	CASSMGGGNQPQHF
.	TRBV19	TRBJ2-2	CATRSSNTGELFF
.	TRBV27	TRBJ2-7	CASRTGGLYEQYF
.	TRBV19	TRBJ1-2	CASRRAEGYTF
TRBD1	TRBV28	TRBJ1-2	CASMTGNYGYTF
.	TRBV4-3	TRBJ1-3	CASSQGHLSRAGNTIYF
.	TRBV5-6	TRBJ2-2	CASSFRLNTGELFF
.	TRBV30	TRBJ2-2	CAVPSGVGTGELFF
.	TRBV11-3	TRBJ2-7	CASSLVSGPSYEQYF
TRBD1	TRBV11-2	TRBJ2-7	CASSSSDRVYEQYF
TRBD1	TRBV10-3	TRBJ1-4	CAISDKGAVSNEKLFF
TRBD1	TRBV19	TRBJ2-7	CASSTSGTGSYEQYF
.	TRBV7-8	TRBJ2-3	CASSVKLAPADTQYF
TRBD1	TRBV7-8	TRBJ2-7	CASSRDRAYEQYF
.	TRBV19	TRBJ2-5	CASSLRLQETQYF
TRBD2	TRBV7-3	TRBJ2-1	CASSSRSGGSSYNEQFF
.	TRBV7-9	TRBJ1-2	CASSLAIDYGYTF
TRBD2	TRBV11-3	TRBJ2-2	CASSLDAGEGTGELFF
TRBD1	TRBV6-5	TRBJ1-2	CASNPGGGNYGYTF
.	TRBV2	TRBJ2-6	CASSASRSGSGANVLTF
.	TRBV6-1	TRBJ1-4	CASSDASGVEKLFF
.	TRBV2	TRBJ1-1	CASSAPQAGRSEAFF
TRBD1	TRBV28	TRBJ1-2	CASSSLTWTGLSGYTF